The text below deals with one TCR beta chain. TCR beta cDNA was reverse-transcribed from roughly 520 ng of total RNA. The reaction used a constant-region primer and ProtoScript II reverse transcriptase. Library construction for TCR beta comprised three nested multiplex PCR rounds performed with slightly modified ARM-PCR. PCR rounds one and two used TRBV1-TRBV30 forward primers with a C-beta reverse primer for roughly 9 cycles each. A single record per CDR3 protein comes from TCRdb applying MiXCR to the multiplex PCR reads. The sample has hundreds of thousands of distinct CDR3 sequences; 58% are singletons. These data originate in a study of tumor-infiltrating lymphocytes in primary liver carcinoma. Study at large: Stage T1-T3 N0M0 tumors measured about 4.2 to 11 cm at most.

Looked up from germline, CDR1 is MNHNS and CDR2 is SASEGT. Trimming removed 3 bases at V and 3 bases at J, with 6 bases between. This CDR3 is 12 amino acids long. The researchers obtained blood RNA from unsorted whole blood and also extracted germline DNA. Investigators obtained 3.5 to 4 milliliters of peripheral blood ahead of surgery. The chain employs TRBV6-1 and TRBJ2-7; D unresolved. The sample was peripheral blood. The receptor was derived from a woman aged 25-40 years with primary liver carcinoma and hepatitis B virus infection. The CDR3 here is CASSDLLYEQYF. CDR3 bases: TGTGCCAGCAGTGACCTCCTCTACGAGCAGTACTTC.